Shown below are 20 T cell receptor beta chains from a single sample sequenced in a study of PD-1 blockade in mismatch repair-deficient tumors. Repertoires were generated with immunoSEQ multiplex PCR, while TCRdb's copy carries only in-frame clones and drops some. The sample holds 120,000 or so clones, about 88% seen once. The sequencing here drew on peripheral blood, taken approximately 69 weeks after starting pembrolizumab. The source is an adult with mismatch repair-deficient cancer.

J is TRBJ1-1 and V is TRBV10-2, with D possibly TRBD1 on 5 matching bases. V lost 6 bases and J 0 bases, leaving 11 bases between the germline ends. This CDR3 region has 14 residues. In germline, CDR1 is WSHSY, CDR2 SAAADI. The CDR3 protein is CASRGGGMNTEAFF. CDR3 nucleotides: TGCGCCAGCAGGGGGGGAGGGATGAACACTGAAGCTTTCTTT.

The chain recombines TRBV30 with TRBJ2-1; the match to TRBD2 covers 11 bases. The V and J ends lost 3 bases and 8 bases, in that order; junction bases with no gene match: 6. The CDR3 covers 14 residues. Germline V gives CDR1 GTSNPN, CDR2 SVGIG (reference sequence). The CDR3 nucleotides are TGTGCCTGGAGCACTAGCGGGAGTTTCGATGAGCAGTTCTTC. Protein product: CAWSTSGSFDEQFF.

The V and J genes are TRBV29-1 and TRBJ1-3; maybe TRBD1 (5 bases). CDR1 is SQVTM and CDR2 is ANQGSEA in the germline V gene. The V and J ends lost 7 bases and 7 bases respectively, with 17 bases between them. The CDR3 loop spans 13 amino acids. The CDR3: CSAEWGYGNTIYF. The CDR3 nucleotides are TGCAGCGCCGAATGGGGGTATGGCAACACCATATATTTT.

V gene TRBV5-6 combines with J gene TRBJ1-1, with D unclear. Germline V lookup: CDR1 SGHDT, CDR2 YYEEEE. V lost 0 bases, J lost 0 bases, and 9 bases lay in between. This CDR3 region has 15 residues. DNA for the CDR3: TGTGCCAGCAGCTTGGGTCCTTTGATGAACACTGAAGCTTTCTTT. Protein sequence: CASSLGPLMNTEAFF.

J is TRBJ2-7 and V is TRBV5-1; 9 bases match TRBD2. The length of the CDR3 is 15 residues. The germline V gene encodes CDR1 SGHRS and CDR2 YFSETQ. Trimming removed 5 bases from V and 1 base from J; junction bases left unmatched: 7. The CDR3, as DNA: TGCGCCAGCAGGCAAACTAGCGGGTCTTCCTACGAGCAGTACTTC. It specifies CASRQTSGSSYEQYF.

The gene calls are TRBV27 and TRBJ2-3, with a possible D match to TRBD2 (5 bases). The germline V gene has CDR1 MNHEY and CDR2 SMNVEV (reference sequence). V was clipped by 8 bases and J by 6 bases, with 21 bases between them. This CDR3 region has 15 residues. The CDR3 nucleotides are TGTGCCAGCGCGATGGGAGTGGACGGTGAGGATACGCAGTATTTT. Translation gives CASAMGVDGEDTQYF.

J is TRBJ2-1 and V is TRBV27, with 9 bases lining up with TRBD1. CDR1 and CDR2 (germline): MNHEY, SMNVEV (reference sequence). The ends lost 3 bases at V and 6 bases at J; junction bases unmatched: 3. The CDR3 has 14 residues. The CDR3 DNA follows: TGTGCCAGCAGTTTTGGGACAGGGTTCAATGAGCAGTTCTTC. It yields the protein CASSFGTGFNEQFF.

The chain combines TRBV10-1 with TRBJ1-4; 7 bases map to TRBD1. Germline-derived CDR1 and CDR2 are WNHNN and SYGVQD (reference sequence). V shed 0 bases, J shed 8 bases, and the junction held 9 bases outside the gene matches. This CDR3 contains 16 residues. CDR3 nucleotide sequence: TGCGCCAGCAGTGAGTCGGAGACAGGGCTGGAAGAAAAACTGTTTTTT. This encodes CASSESETGLEEKLFF.

The chain employs TRBV10-2 and TRBJ2-4; D might be TRBD1 or TRBD2, each matching 5 bases. V shed 2 bases and J shed 2 bases, with 13 bases lying between them. Germline V CDR1 and CDR2: WSHSY, SAAADI. CDR3 length equals 16 residues. CDR3 in amino acids: CASSEHQGETKNIQYF. The CDR3 nucleotides read TGCGCCAGCAGTGAGCATCAGGGAGAAACCAAAAACATTCAGTACTTC.

The chain couples TRBV15 to TRBJ2-3, with D possibly TRBD1 on 6 matching bases. Trimming removed 9 bases at V and 0 bases at J, with 10 bases between. The germline V gene has CDR1 LNHNV and CDR2 YYDKDF (reference sequence). This CDR3 is 13 amino acids long. CDR3 sequence reads: CATRDTSTDTQYF. DNA of the CDR3: TGTGCCACTAGGGACACAAGCACAGATACGCAGTATTTT.

This chain joins TRBV27 and TRBJ1-2; 11 bases align to TRBD1. This CDR3 spans 15 amino acids. With 0 bases clipped from V and 7 bases from J, the junction kept 4 bases outside the gene matches. Germline V gene sequence: CDR1 MNHEY, CDR2 SMNVEV (reference sequence). CDR3 nucleotides: TGTGCCAGCAGTTTATCCGGGACAGGGGGATCTGGCTACACCTTC. Translating gives CASSLSGTGGSGYTF.

In its sample, this clone was seen once. The genes are TRBV5-6 and TRBJ2-7, with D tentatively TRBD1 (6 bases). V was shortened by 2 bases and J by 3 bases, with 15 bases between the two germline ends. This CDR3 contains 15 residues. In germline, CDR1 is SGHDT, CDR2 YYEEEE. CDR3 residues: CASSFNPLQGYEQYF. The CDR3 region has the DNA TGTGCCAGCAGCTTTAATCCCTTACAGGGCTACGAGCAGTACTTC.

This clone was seen a handful of times. The chain uses TRBV28 and TRBJ1-5; TRBD1 might be the D (6 bases). CDR3 size: 14 residues. Per the germline V gene, CDR1 is MDHEN and CDR2 is SYDVKM. V was shortened by 7 bases and J by 6 bases, with 16 bases between the two germline ends. The CDR3 bases are TGTGCCAGCACCCAGGAGGGGGAGGCTCAGCCCCAGCATTTT. Amino acids: CASTQEGEAQPQHF.

The DNA of the CDR3 is TGTGCCAGCAGCCCTACTTCTATGGATTACGAGCAGTACTTC. Protein product: CASSPTSMDYEQYF. The V gene is TRBV7-8, the J gene TRBJ2-7; no definite D call. The CDR3 extends over 14 amino acids. Germline CDR1 SGHVS, CDR2 FQNEAQ. Deletions cut 5 bases from V and 4 bases from J, with 15 bases between.

This clone was observed once. This chain connects TRBV6-1 to TRBJ2-3; D gene ambiguous. The germline V gene has CDR1 MNHNS and CDR2 SASEGT. This CDR3 contains 12 residues. Trimming cost V 3 bases and J 4 bases, with 5 bases left between them. The CDR3 loop is CASSDFADTQYF. Written as DNA, the CDR3 is TGTGCCAGCAGTGATTTCGCAGATACGCAGTATTTT.

This chain links TRBV15 with TRBJ2-2; 8 nucleotides agree with TRBD2. Unmatched junction bases numbered 11, after V lost 6 bases and J lost 5 bases. This CDR3 is 16 amino acids long. Germline CDR1 reads LNHNV; CDR2 reads YYDKDF (reference sequence). CDR3 sequence (DNA): TGTGCCACCAGTTCGTCAGCGGGAGTTTTTACCGGGGAGCTGTTTTTT. This codes for CATSSSAGVFTGELFF.

The chain combines TRBV13 with TRBJ1-1; tentatively, D is TRBD1 (5 bases). The germline V and J ends were trimmed by 1 base and 5 bases, with 5 bases remaining between them. The CDR3 spans 12 residues. CDR1 PRHDT and CDR2 FYEKMQ come from the germline V gene (reference sequence). This CDR3 reads CASSLAGTEAFF. The CDR3 nucleotides read TGTGCCAGCAGCTTAGCAGGGACTGAAGCTTTCTTT.

This clone was picked up one time. The chain links TRBV18 to TRBJ1-1; tentatively, D is TRBD1 (5 bases). CDR1 KGHSH and CDR2 LQKENI come from the germline V gene. Trimming removed 0 bases from V and 1 base from J, with 9 bases in between. This CDR3 is built from 15 residues. The CDR3 loop is CASSPPSTANTEAFF. The CDR3 nucleotides read TGTGCCAGCTCACCACCGTCGACAGCGAACACTGAAGCTTTCTTT.

This clone was seen only once. The chain recombines TRBV29-1 with TRBJ2-3; the D gene is possibly TRBD1 (6 bases). The CDR3 runs to 14 residues. The ends were cut back, 6 bases at V and 2 bases at J, with 15 bases in the middle. Looked up from germline, CDR1 is SQVTM and CDR2 is ANQGSEA. The CDR3 protein is CSVVPGQNTDTQYF. The CDR3 region has the DNA TGCAGCGTAGTCCCCGGACAGAACACAGATACGCAGTATTTT.

As for this clone: An end of the junction does not agree with germline; a read error may underlie this. The chain combines TRBV19 with TRBJ2-1, with TRBD2 identical over 14 bases. This CDR3 contains 14 residues. Germline V lookup: CDR1 LNHDA, CDR2 SQIVND (reference sequence). DNA for the CDR3: TGTGCCAGTAGTTCAATCGGGACTAGCGGGAGTTTTATCTTC. Translation gives CASSSIGTSGSFIF.